The next 10 T cell receptor beta chains were all read from a single sample in a study of blood T cell repertoires in COVID-19 (dated by TCRdb to the early 2020s). The library was built by means of the immunoSEQ multiplex PCR assay. The clones in this table, taken by TCRdb from immuneACCESS, are in-frame only. Not every clone is retained; where verified, under half of the shortfall comes from an unresolved V gene, and the cause of the rest is unknown. The sample records about 320,000 clones, around 89% of which are singletons. The biggest ten clones account for around 6% of the sample. Sequenced: peripheral blood. These receptors were collected from a man aged 18 to 29 who had recovered from COVID-19.

This clone was counted between two and nine times. The V gene is TRBV27, the J gene TRBJ1-5; D is possibly TRBD1 (6 bases). The CDR3 consists of 15 residues. Per germline, CDR1 MNHEY and CDR2 SMNVEV (reference sequence). V lost 5 bases and J lost 2, with 13 bases in between. In nucleotides, the CDR3 is TGTGCCAGCAGTCAGGGGAGTACGGGCAATCAGCCCCAGCATTTT. Translated: CASSQGSTGNQPQHF.

The chain has TRBV12-3 or TRBV12-4 and TRBJ2-7; TRBD1 matches at 9 bases. This CDR3 is built from 13 residues. V shed 5 bases and J 6 bases; nucleotides not matched to a gene: 5. CDR3 residues: CASSLDRGPEQYF. The CDR3 DNA sequence: TGTGCCAGCAGTCTGGACAGGGGCCCCGAGCAGTACTTC.

This clone was observed once. The chain couples TRBV6-5 to TRBJ1-3; the D is unclear. Trimming removed 6 bases from V and 8 bases from J, with 8 bases in between. Germline CDR1 MNHEY, CDR2 SVGAGI. CDR3 length equals 11 residues. CDR3 sequence (DNA): TGTGCCAGCAGGGACTGGGACACCATATATTTT. Protein: CASRDWDTIYF.

The chain has TRBV7-8 and TRBJ2-7; no definite D call. The V gene's germline CDR1 is SGHVS and CDR2 FQNEAQ. This CDR3 has 15 residues. V was trimmed by 5 bases and J by 5 bases, leaving 19 bases between them. The CDR3 nucleotides read TGTGCCAGCAGCGAAAAGAGGCAGCCCCCCCACGAGCAGTACTTC. Translation gives CASSEKRQPPHEQYF.

V usage is TRBV2 and J usage is TRBJ1-5, with D unresolved. CDR1 is SNHLY, CDR2 FYNNEI, per germline. CDR3 length equals 14 residues. Trimming stripped 5 bases from V and 5 bases from J, with 13 bases between. The CDR3 DNA reads TGTGCCAGCAGTCCGGGTTCCGGCGATCAGCCCCAGCATTTT. It translates to CASSPGSGDQPQHF.

The chain has TRBV20-1 and TRBJ1-6; no reliable D call. This CDR3 region has 14 residues. The germline V gene has CDR1 DFQATT and CDR2 SNEGSKA (reference sequence). Trimming removed 6 bases from V and 7 bases from J, with 16 bases in between. The CDR3 coding sequence is TGCAGTGCGAGTGAGGCGGGGAGAAATTCACCCCTCCACTTT. This gives the protein CSASEAGRNSPLHF.

The chain's CDR3 is CASSGLPGGSYNEQFF. The CDR3 DNA sequence: TGTGCCAGCAGCGGACTTCCGGGGGGCTCCTACAATGAGCAGTTCTTC. This chain connects TRBV9 to TRBJ2-1; 7 bases agree with TRBD2. J gave up 0 bases and V 3 bases, and 6 bases lay outside the gene matches. The CDR3 runs 16 residues. Germline assignment: CDR1 SGDLS and CDR2 YYNGEE.

This clone was observed a few times. This sequence joins TRBV9 and TRBJ2-2, with TRBD1 matching over 9 bases. The CDR3 is 15 amino acids. The germline gives CDR1 SGDLS, CDR2 YYNGEE. J lost 3 bases, V lost 6 bases, and 6 bases had no gene match. CDR3 loop: CASTVGQGYTGELFF. The CDR3 DNA reads as TGTGCCAGCACCGTGGGACAGGGATACACCGGGGAGCTGTTTTTT.

The gene calls are TRBV6-5 and TRBJ1-2; 7 bases match TRBD1. Germline CDR1 reads MNHEY; CDR2 reads SVGAGI. This CDR3 has 15 amino acids. Germline trimming cut 5 bases from V and 5 bases from J; bases unmatched to any gene: 11. The DNA of the CDR3 is TGTGCCAGCAGTCGTACCGCCGGGACAGAATATGGCTACACCTTC. Translating it yields CASSRTAGTEYGYTF.

The chain recombines TRBV5-4 with TRBJ2-1; D is unresolved. V was cut by 2 bases and J by 4 bases, with 13 bases left in between. This CDR3 region has 15 residues. Per the germline V gene, CDR1 is SGHNT and CDR2 is YYREEE (reference sequence). The CDR3 reads CASSFGGRDYNEQFF. The DNA for the CDR3 is TGTGCCAGCAGCTTCGGTGGGCGAGATTACAATGAGCAGTTCTTC.